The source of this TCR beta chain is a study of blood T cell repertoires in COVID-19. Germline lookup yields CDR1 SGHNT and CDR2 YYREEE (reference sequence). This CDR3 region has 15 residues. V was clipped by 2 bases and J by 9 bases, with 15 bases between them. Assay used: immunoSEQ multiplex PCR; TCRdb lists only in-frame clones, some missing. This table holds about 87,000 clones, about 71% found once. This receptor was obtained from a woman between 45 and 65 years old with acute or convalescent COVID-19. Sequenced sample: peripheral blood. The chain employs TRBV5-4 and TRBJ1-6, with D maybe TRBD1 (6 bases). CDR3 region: CASSFSQGHGSPLHF. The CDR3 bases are TGTGCCAGCAGCTTCAGTCAGGGGCACGGTTCACCCCTCCACTTT.